Here is one T cell receptor beta chain with its context. The length of the CDR3 is 13 residues. Trimming cost V 0 bases and J 5 bases, with 8 bases left between them. The protocol attached unique molecular identifiers to individual cDNA molecules. TCRdb independently ran MiXCR on the 5' RACE reads; one entry per CDR3 protein. Of more than 65,000 distinct CDR3 sequences listed, 12% were seen once; the top ten hold roughly 1.3%. This entry belongs to a study of early T cells in non-severe SARS-CoV-2 infection. The receptor comes from an adult who was a healthcare worker with PCR-confirmed SARS-CoV-2 infection or an uninfected control (not recorded which). This sequence joins TRBV12-3 or TRBV12-4 and TRBJ2-7, with D uncertain. Sequencing was performed on whole blood. Here the CDR3 reads CASSLAGFNEQYF. CDR3 nucleotide sequence: TGTGCCAGCAGTTTAGCAGGGTTCAACGAGCAGTACTTC.